Detailed here is one TCR beta chain. The data stem from a study of blood T cell repertoires in COVID-19. This CDR3 has 16 residues. Per germline, CDR1 SGHTA and CDR2 FQGTGA. V lost 5 bases, J lost 1 base, and 4 bases stayed unmatched. Assay used: immunoSEQ multiplex PCR; TCRdb lists only in-frame clones, some missing. The data contain 84,000 or so clones, 60% to 80% of them seen just once; the ten biggest clones take up just over 35%. The receptor was derived from a man in his sixties with COVID-19, enrolled during active disease. V gene TRBV7-3 combines with J gene TRBJ2-2; 10 bases agree with TRBD1. The source material was peripheral blood. The CDR3 here is CASSPGDRGNTGELFF. CDR3 bases: TGTGCCAGCAGCCCTGGGGACAGGGGGAACACCGGGGAGCTGTTTTTT.